These 5 T cell receptor beta chains were all obtained from the same sample, sequenced in a study of CD8 T cells in ankylosing spondylitis. General observations from the study: It appeared that ankylosing spondylitis blood was characterized by a TCR beta motif of fewer than ten highly homologous variants.

In TCRdb, the 5' RACE reads were re-called with MiXCR into one record per CDR3 protein. The sample yields a few hundred thousand distinct CDR3 sequences, more than 20% seen once. These receptors' antigens are unknown. The sequenced sample consisted of blood, either unsorted or a sorted T cell fraction (not recorded which). The receptors originated from a male donor with ankylosing spondylitis.

There are a few counts of this clonotype. This rearrangement joins TRBV7-2 to TRBJ2-1; D may be TRBD2 (6 bases). The germline V and J ends were trimmed by 4 bases and 13 bases, with 14 bases remaining between them. The CDR3 is made up of 12 amino acids. Germline CDR1 is SGHTA and CDR2 is FQGNSA. The CDR3 here is CASSWGTGRQFF. The DNA for the CDR3 is TGTGCCAGCAGCTGGGGGACTGGTCGACAGTTCTTC. Variable domain in full (rest from reference TRBV7-2 and TRBJ2-1): GAGVSQSPSNKVTEKGKDVELRCDPISGHTALYWYRQSLGQGLEFLIYFQGNSAPDKSGLPSDRFSAERTGGSVSTLTIQRTQQEDSAVYLCASSWGTGRQFFGPGTRLTVL.

The chain links TRBV7-9 to TRBJ1-4; tentatively, D is TRBD1 (6 bases). The CDR3 runs to 14 residues. The germline V and J ends were trimmed by 3 bases and 8 bases, with 13 bases remaining between them. The V gene's germline CDR1 is SEHNR and CDR2 FQNEAQ (reference sequence). In nucleotides, the CDR3 is TGTGCCAGCAGCTTGATGGGGGCACGGGAAAAACTGTTTTTT. Its translation is CASSLMGAREKLFF.

Notes on this clonotype: One junction end disagrees with the germline gene, perhaps due to a read error. The chain links TRBV20-1 to TRBJ2-1; D possibly corresponds to TRBD1 (6 bases). Germline CDR1 DFQATT, CDR2 SNEGSKA (reference sequence). This CDR3 contains 14 residues. The CDR3 spells CSASTGLSYNEQLF. CDR3 coding DNA: TGCAGTGCTAGTACAGGGCTTTCCTACAATGAGCAGTTATTC.

CDR3 in amino acids: CASSVAPDRGYEQYF. As DNA, the CDR3 is TGTGCCAGCAGCGTAGCCCCGGACAGGGGGTACGAGCAGTACTTC. This rearrangement joins TRBV9 to TRBJ2-7; the match to TRBD1 covers 10 bases. Germline loops: CDR1 SGDLS, CDR2 YYNGEE. Trimming at V came to 0 bases and at J to 4 bases, leaving 4 bases not matched to a gene. This CDR3 contains 15 residues.

The gene calls are TRBV5-1 and TRBJ1-5, with 9 bases identical to TRBD1. V lost 7 bases and J lost 6; bases outside the gene matches: 14. This CDR3 has 16 residues. Germline loops: CDR1 SGHRS, CDR2 YFSETQ. The CDR3 region has the DNA TGCGCCAGCCGACCCGGGACAGGGACCATCAGTCAGCCCCAGCATTTT. Translated, it gives CASRPGTGTISQPQHF.